This entry lists 26 T cell receptor beta chains sequenced from one sample in a study of cytomegalovirus exposure and HLA in healthy donors. PCR primers comprised 60 Vbeta and 13 Jbeta primers. Profiling relied on immunoSEQ multiplex PCR, and the TCRdb table lists in-frame clones only, not all of them. Of roughly 150,000 clones in the sample, roughly 82% were seen once. Source material: PBMCs. These receptors all stem from a girl aged 10 to 17 in good health and CMV-seropositive.

The J gene is TRBJ2-7, the V gene TRBV5-1; 8 bases line up with TRBD2. From germline, CDR1 is SGHRS and CDR2 YFSETQ. This CDR3 spans 16 amino acids. The junction had 8 bases not matched to a gene; V was cut back by 0 bases and J by 3 bases. The CDR3 spells CASSLAGGAVGYEQYF. The CDR3 nucleotides are TGCGCCAGCAGCTTGGCCGGGGGGGCTGTAGGCTACGAGCAGTACTTC.

The chain combines TRBV11-2 with TRBJ2-1; 10 bases are a match to TRBD2. CDR1 is SGHAT, CDR2 FQNNGV, per germline. V was pared by 6 bases and J by 3 bases, with 5 bases of the junction left unmatched. The CDR3 extends over 15 amino acids. CDR3 coding DNA: TGTGCCAGCAGAGGACTAGCGGACCGCTACAATGAGCAGTTCTTC. Translation: CASRGLADRYNEQFF. Together with reference TRBV11-2 and TRBJ2-1, the CDR3 gives the full variable domain: EAGVAQSPRYKIIEKRQSVAFWCNPISGHATLYWYQQILGQGPKLLIQFQNNGVVDDSQLPKDRFSAERLKGVDSTLKIQPAKLEDSAVYLCASRGLADRYNEQFFGPGTRLTVL.

The chain couples TRBV4-1 to TRBJ2-7; D might be TRBD1 (6 bases). The V end lost 4 bases, the J end lost 6 bases, and 13 bases lay between the germline ends. In germline, CDR1 is MGHRA, CDR2 YSYEKL. The CDR3 runs to 13 residues. CDR3 in DNA: TGCGCCAGCAGCCTACGAACAGGGCTCGAGCAGTACTTC. It translates to CASSLRTGLEQYF.

V usage is TRBV19 and J usage is TRBJ1-2, with D unclear. Trimming removed 3 bases from V and 8 bases from J, with 10 bases in between. Germline CDR1 reads LNHDA; CDR2 reads SQIVND (reference sequence). There are 12 residues in the CDR3. CDR3 in DNA: TGTGCCAGTAGTATTGGCGGGATAGGCTACACCTTC. This sequence encodes CASSIGGIGYTF.

The V gene is TRBV19, the J gene TRBJ1-3, with D unclear. Trimming left V 4 bases short and J 3 bases short, with 4 bases between. This CDR3 comprises 12 residues. The V gene's germline CDR1 is LNHDA and CDR2 SQIVND (reference sequence). CDR3 loop: CASSSRGNTIYF. In nucleotides, the CDR3 is TGTGCCAGTAGTAGTCGTGGAAACACCATATATTTT.

The sample holds a few counts of this clone. The chain is built from TRBV2 and TRBJ1-1; a possible D gene is TRBD1 (6 bases). Germline values: CDR1 SNHLY, CDR2 FYNNEI. V was trimmed by 6 bases and J by 8 bases, leaving 31 bases between them. The CDR3 totals 18 residues. The CDR3 spells CASRETLARGIANPEAFF. The CDR3 nucleotides are TGTGCCAGCAGGGAGACCTTAGCCAGGGGAATTGCCAACCCCGAAGCTTTCTTT.

This chain joins TRBV28 and TRBJ2-3; 7 bases agree with TRBD2. J was trimmed by 4 bases and V by 3 bases; bases with no gene match: 10. The CDR3 loop spans 16 amino acids. Germline V gene data show CDR1 as MDHEN and CDR2 as SYDVKM. CDR3 sequence reads: CASSFGGGRTADTQYF. Written as DNA, the CDR3 is TGTGCCAGCAGTTTTGGAGGCGGGAGAACGGCAGATACGCAGTATTTT.

The chain is built from TRBV5-1 and TRBJ2-5, with D possibly TRBD1 on 5 matching bases. V dropped 0 bases and J dropped 0 bases, with 12 bases sitting between them. CDR1 and CDR2 from the germline V gene are SGHRS and YFSETQ. CDR3 length: 16 amino acids. The CDR3 DNA is TGCGCCAGCAGCTTGGGGGCAGGGTCGAACCAAGAGACCCAGTACTTC. Amino acids: CASSLGAGSNQETQYF.

V is TRBV5-1 and J is TRBJ2-7; TRBD2 matches at 7 bases. V lost 0 bases and J lost 2; bases outside the gene matches: 8. Per germline, CDR1 SGHRS and CDR2 YFSETQ. The CDR3 has 16 residues. DNA of the CDR3: TGCGCCAGCAGCTTGGGGCCCAGCGGGGCCCCCTACGAGCAGTACTTC. It codes for CASSLGPSGAPYEQYF.

This rearrangement joins TRBV7-4 to TRBJ1-1; no clear D. The germline gives CDR1 SGHVT, CDR2 SQSDAQ. V was shortened by 5 bases and J by 1 base, with 14 bases between the two germline ends. The CDR3 is 15 amino acids. CDR3 coding DNA: TGTGCCAGCAGCCCCGGTCGACGGAGGAACACTGAAGCTTTCTTT. It codes for CASSPGRRRNTEAFF.

The chain is built from TRBV6-5 and TRBJ2-1; tentative D call: TRBD1 (6 bases). The CDR3 has 13 amino acids. Trimming removed 5 bases from V and 5 bases from J, with 10 bases in between. The germline V gene encodes CDR1 MNHEY and CDR2 SVGAGI. The CDR3 here is CASSPNRDNEQFF. In DNA, the CDR3 is TGTGCCAGCAGTCCCAACAGGGACAATGAGCAGTTCTTC.

The chain couples TRBV4-1 to TRBJ2-7; 12 positions match TRBD2. The CDR3 is 15 amino acids. J gave up 4 bases and V 1 base, and 2 bases lay outside the gene matches. In germline, CDR1 is MGHRA, CDR2 YSYEKL. The CDR3 nucleotides are TGCGCCAGCAGCCAAGGGACTAGCGGGGAATACGAGCAGTACTTC. Residues: CASSQGTSGEYEQYF.

The chain links TRBV28 to TRBJ1-2, with D possibly matching TRBD1 (5 bases). This CDR3 has 12 residues. V shed 6 bases and J shed 4 bases, with 9 bases lying between them. Germline V lookup: CDR1 MDHEN, CDR2 SYDVKM. Here the CDR3 reads CASRTGGYGYTF. CDR3 nucleotides: TGTGCCAGCAGAACGGGGGGCTATGGCTACACCTTC.

V is TRBV5-6 and J is TRBJ2-1, with 8 positions matching TRBD2. The ends lost 0 bases at V and 2 bases at J; junction bases unmatched: 10. CDR1 is SGHDT and CDR2 is YYEEEE in the germline V gene. This CDR3 has 18 amino acids. In DNA form, the CDR3 reads TGTGCCAGCAGCTTGGTACCCGCGGTACTAGCGGCCTACAATGAGCAGTTCTTC. Its protein product is CASSLVPAVLAAYNEQFF.

This clone turned up a few times. The J gene is TRBJ2-5, the V gene TRBV5-4; 12 nucleotides match TRBD2. This CDR3 is built from 16 residues. V trimming: 5 bases; J trimming: 2 bases; junction bases outside the gene matches: 7. Germline CDR1 reads SGHNT; CDR2 reads YYREEE (reference sequence). The CDR3 loop is CASRFGLAGIQETQYF. The CDR3 DNA follows: TGTGCCAGCAGATTCGGACTAGCGGGGATACAAGAGACCCAGTACTTC.

V is TRBV6-6 and J is TRBJ2-6, with D perhaps TRBD2 (6 bases). Germline CDR1 reads MNHNY; CDR2 reads SVGAGI (reference sequence). The CDR3 covers 16 residues. The V end was cut by 7 bases, the J end by 0 bases, with 13 bases between. CDR3 amino acids: CASKAGGVSGANVLTF. As DNA, the CDR3 is TGTGCCAGCAAGGCGGGCGGGGTCTCTGGGGCCAACGTCCTGACTTTC.

The rearrangement uses TRBV11-2 and TRBJ2-7; D unresolved. The V gene lost 5 bases and the J gene lost 0 bases, with 17 bases spanning the gap. Germline V CDR1 and CDR2: SGHAT, FQNNGV. This CDR3 has 16 amino acids. CDR3 loop: CASSPISRRSSYEQYF. The CDR3 nucleotides read TGTGCCAGCAGCCCCATCTCGCGGCGGAGCTCCTACGAGCAGTACTTC.

The chain uses TRBV2 and TRBJ2-2; TRBD1 aligns across 8 bases. V was clipped by 6 bases and J by 1 base; unmatched bases: 4. Germline V CDR1 and CDR2: SNHLY, FYNNEI. The CDR3 extends over 15 amino acids. The CDR3 region is CASRTGTGNTGELFF. In DNA, the CDR3 is TGTGCCAGCAGGACCGGGACAGGGAACACCGGGGAGCTGTTTTTT.

The V gene is TRBV18, the J gene TRBJ1-2, with TRBD1 matching over 8 bases. CDR3 length: 14 residues. V shed 0 bases, J shed 6 bases, and the junction held 3 bases outside the gene matches. CDR1 is KGHSH, CDR2 LQKENI, per germline. DNA for the CDR3: TGTGCCAGCTCACCACCGACAGGGGCCGATGGCTACACCTTC. Its translation: CASSPPTGADGYTF.

The chain carries TRBV7-9 and TRBJ1-3; possibly TRBD1 for D (6 bases). The CDR3 has 17 residues. V was pared by 1 base and J by 0 bases, with 13 bases between. The germline V gene has CDR1 SEHNR and CDR2 FQNEAQ (reference sequence). CDR3 in amino acids: CASSLVVGQHSGNTIYF. Written as DNA, the CDR3 is TGTGCCAGCAGCTTAGTCGTCGGACAGCACTCTGGAAACACCATATATTTT. Full variable domain (remainder filled in from reference TRBV7-9 and TRBJ1-3): DTGVSQNPRHKITKRGQNVTFRCDPISEHNRLYWYRQTLGQGPEFLTYFQNEAQLEKSRLLSDRFSAERPKGSFSTLEIQRTEQGDSAMYLCASSLVVGQHSGNTIYFGEGSWLTVV.

In its sample, this clone was seen once. J is TRBJ1-4 and V is TRBV7-8; a possible D gene is TRBD1 (5 bases). The CDR3 has 14 amino acids. The germline V gene has CDR1 SGHVS and CDR2 FQNEAQ. Trimming cost V 1 base and J 8 bases, with 11 bases left between them. The CDR3 DNA reads as TGTGCCAGCAGCTTAGGGGGCGCAGGCGAAAAACTGTTTTTT. Translating it yields CASSLGGAGEKLFF.

This clone was seen a handful of times. Within the sample, other DNA sequences also encode this same CDR3. The chain has TRBV2 and TRBJ2-7; 10 positions match TRBD1. Germline-derived CDR1 and CDR2 are SNHLY and FYNNEI. The CDR3 runs to 14 residues. V lost 6 bases, J lost 5 bases, and 7 bases stayed unmatched. The CDR3 reads CASRIGQGVNEQYF. The DNA of the CDR3 is TGTGCCAGCAGAATAGGACAGGGGGTCAACGAGCAGTACTTC.

This clone was recorded only once. This chain connects TRBV9 to TRBJ2-1; 9 bases fit TRBD2. Per the germline V gene, CDR1 is SGDLS and CDR2 is YYNGEE. The V segment lost 2 bases and the J segment 5 bases; nucleotides outside the gene matches: 11. This CDR3 comprises 17 residues. CDR3 bases: TGTGCCAGCAGCGTCCACGGTGGGGCTAGCGGGGACAATGAGCAGTTCTTC. It is translated as CASSVHGGASGDNEQFF.

This clone was detected a few times. The rearrangement joins TRBV25-1 to TRBJ2-1; tentatively, D is TRBD2 (5 bases). In germline, CDR1 is MGHDK, CDR2 SYGVNS. This CDR3 is built from 13 residues. V lost 2 bases to trimming and J lost 6 bases, with 8 bases between them. CDR3 amino acids: CASSEPGVNEQFF. CDR3 coding DNA: TGTGCCAGCAGTGAACCCGGGGTCAATGAGCAGTTCTTC.

The gene calls are TRBV6-4 and TRBJ1-4; a weak D match, TRBD1 (5 bases). The CDR3 extends over 12 amino acids. Trimming shortened V by 4 bases and J by 7 bases, and 7 bases separated the two germline ends. CDR1 is MRHNA and CDR2 is SNTAGT in the germline V gene. CDR3 nucleotide sequence: TGTGCCAGCAGTGGACAGTCTGAAAAACTGTTTTTT. The encoded protein is CASSGQSEKLFF.

This chain uses TRBV4-1 with TRBJ2-1; D is perhaps TRBD2 (5 bases). This CDR3 is built from 16 residues. V lost 3 bases to trimming and J lost 8 bases, with 20 bases between them. In germline, CDR1 is MGHRA, CDR2 YSYEKL. The CDR3 DNA follows: TGCGCCAGCAGCCAGAACTCCGGACTGGTCTGGGATGAGCAGTTCTTC. This encodes CASSQNSGLVWDEQFF.